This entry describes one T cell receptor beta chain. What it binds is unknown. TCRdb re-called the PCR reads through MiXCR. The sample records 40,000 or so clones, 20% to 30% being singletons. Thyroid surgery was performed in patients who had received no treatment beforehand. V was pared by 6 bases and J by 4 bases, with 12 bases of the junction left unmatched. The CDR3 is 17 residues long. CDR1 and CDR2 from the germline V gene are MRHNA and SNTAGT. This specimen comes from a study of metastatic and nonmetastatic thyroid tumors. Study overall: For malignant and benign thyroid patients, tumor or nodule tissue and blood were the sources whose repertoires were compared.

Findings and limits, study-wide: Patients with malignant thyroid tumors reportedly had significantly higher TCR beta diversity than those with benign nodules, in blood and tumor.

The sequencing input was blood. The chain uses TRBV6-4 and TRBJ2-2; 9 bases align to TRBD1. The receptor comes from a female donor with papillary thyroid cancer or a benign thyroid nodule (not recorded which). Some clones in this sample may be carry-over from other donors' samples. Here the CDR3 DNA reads TGTGCCAGCAGGACCAAGCCGGGACAGGGAGGCACCGGGGAGCTGTTTTTT. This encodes CASRTKPGQGGTGELFF.